What follows are 10 T cell receptor beta chains derived from one specimen sequenced in a study of blood T cell repertoires in COVID-19. This table comes from immunoSEQ multiplex PCR, and its TCRdb copy is limited to in-frame clones, with some not included. Here the sample spans more than 65,000 clones, 83% being singletons. The specimen sequenced was peripheral blood. Every receptor here comes from a man aged 50-59 years with active COVID-19.

The gene calls are TRBV9 and TRBJ2-7; 11 nucleotides agree with TRBD2. The CDR3 has 15 amino acids. V lost 3 bases and J lost 6; bases outside the gene matches: 8. CDR1 and CDR2 (germline): SGDLS, YYNGEE. CDR3 sequence (DNA): TGTGCCAGCAGCGCCGGGACTAGCGGACCGGGCGAGCAGTACTTC. The encoded protein is CASSAGTSGPGEQYF.

The chain employs TRBV6-1 and TRBJ2-7, with 7 nucleotides matching TRBD2. V gave up 1 base and J gave up 0 bases; unmatched junction bases: 0. This CDR3 region has 14 residues. Per the germline V gene, CDR1 is MNHNS and CDR2 is SASEGT. The CDR3, as DNA: TGTGCCAGCAGTGAAGGGGGGGGCTCCTACGAGCAGTACTTC. Amino acids: CASSEGGGSYEQYF.

This sequence joins TRBV7-6 and TRBJ2-2, with 10 bases lining up with TRBD1. Trimming at V came to 5 bases and at J to 5 bases, leaving 8 bases not matched to a gene. There are 16 residues in the CDR3. In germline, CDR1 is SGHVS, CDR2 FNYEAQ. In DNA, the CDR3 is TGTGCCAGCAGCCGGAGACAGGGGGCGGGAACCGGGGAGCTGTTTTTT. As protein: CASSRRQGAGTGELFF.

This clone was counted only a few times. This chain connects TRBV7-2 to TRBJ2-7; a weak D match, TRBD2 (5 bases). V was shortened by 1 base and J by 3 bases, with 10 bases between the two germline ends. Germline CDR1 is SGHTA and CDR2 is FQGNSA. The CDR3 is 14 residues long. CDR3 amino acids: CASSLVVGDYEQYF. In DNA, the CDR3 is TGTGCCAGCAGCTTAGTGGTGGGAGACTACGAGCAGTACTTC.

The rearrangement links TRBV7-9 to TRBJ2-1, with D possibly matching TRBD1 (6 bases). The CDR3 runs 15 residues. Germline CDR1 SEHNR, CDR2 FQNEAQ (reference sequence). Trimming removed 5 bases at V and 3 bases at J, with 14 bases between. The CDR3 DNA sequence: TGTGCCAGCAGCCGAGAGGGGGTTTTCTACAATGAGCAGTTCTTC. Translating it yields CASSREGVFYNEQFF.

The CDR3: CASRRSGSGNTIYF. The CDR3 region has the DNA TGTGCCAGCCGGCGGAGTGGCTCTGGAAACACCATATATTTT. The rearrangement joins TRBV9 to TRBJ1-3; D is unresolved. Germline CDR1 is SGDLS and CDR2 is YYNGEE. This CDR3 is 14 amino acids long. V was cut by 7 bases and J by 0 bases, with 11 bases left in between.

The V and J genes are TRBV5-1 and TRBJ2-6; the D gene is possibly TRBD1 (6 bases). The CDR3 sequence is 15 residues long. Germline CDR1 is SGHRS and CDR2 is YFSETQ. The ends were cut back, 0 bases at V and 11 bases at J, with 15 bases in the middle. The CDR3 spells CASSLDQGKGDVLTF. The CDR3 DNA reads as TGCGCCAGCAGCTTGGATCAGGGAAAGGGGGACGTCCTGACTTTC. The full variable domain, with the rest looked up from reference TRBV5-1 and TRBJ2-6, is KAGVTQTPRYLIKTRGQQVTLSCSPISGHRSVSWYQQTPGQGLQFLFEYFSETQRNKGNFPGRFSGRQFSNSRSEMNVSTLELGDSALYLCASSLDQGKGDVLTFGAGSRLTVL.

The rearrangement links TRBV7-2 to TRBJ1-3; 7 nucleotides line up with TRBD1. The CDR3 is made up of 16 amino acids. The germline CDR1 and CDR2 sequences are SGHTA and FQGNSA. V dropped 2 bases and J dropped 1; count of bases not matched to a gene: 5. The CDR3 region is CASSLQATGSGNTIYF. The CDR3 region has the DNA TGTGCCAGCAGCTTACAAGCGACAGGGTCTGGAAACACCATATATTTT.

The chain carries TRBV3-1 (or the pseudogene TRBV3-2) and TRBJ2-3, with D perhaps matching TRBD2 (5 bases). The CDR3 has 15 residues. Trimming removed 1 base at V and 3 bases at J, with 11 bases between. Germline loops: CDR1 LGHDT, CDR2 YNNKEL (reference sequence). The DNA of the CDR3 is TGTGCCAGCAGCCAAGGAGGCAGGAGGACAGATACGCAGTATTTT. Translating gives CASSQGGRRTDTQYF.

This clone occurred once. The chain is built from TRBV28 and TRBJ1-5, with D perhaps TRBD1 (5 bases). This CDR3 is 15 amino acids long. The germline V gene encodes CDR1 MDHEN and CDR2 SYDVKM. V was clipped by 2 bases and J by 7 bases, with 15 bases between them. The CDR3 DNA reads TGTGCCAGCAGTTTAGGGTGGGGGGAGAGGCAGCCCCAGCATTTT. It translates to CASSLGWGERQPQHF.